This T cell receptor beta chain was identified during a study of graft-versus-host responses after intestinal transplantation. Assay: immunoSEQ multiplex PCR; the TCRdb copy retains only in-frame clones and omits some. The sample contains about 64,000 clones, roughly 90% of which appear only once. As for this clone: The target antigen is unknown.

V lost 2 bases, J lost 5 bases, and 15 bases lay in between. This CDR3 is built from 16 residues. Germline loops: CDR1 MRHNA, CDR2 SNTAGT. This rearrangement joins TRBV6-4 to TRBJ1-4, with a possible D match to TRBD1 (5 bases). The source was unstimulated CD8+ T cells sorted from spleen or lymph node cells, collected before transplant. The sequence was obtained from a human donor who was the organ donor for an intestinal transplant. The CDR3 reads CASSDRGRLKNEKLFF. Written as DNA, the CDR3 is TGTGCCAGCAGTGACAGGGGAAGATTGAAGAATGAAAAACTGTTTTTT.